This T cell receptor (beta chain) was sequenced in a study of T cell responses to AZD1222 COVID-19 vaccine. Findings and caveats of the study: Scientists sampled the repertoires only once the peak T cell response had passed. White British people made up most donors, females outnumbered males, and clonal diversity was possibly underestimated.

Losses at the gene ends were 6 bases for V and 5 bases for J; bases not matched to a gene: 4. Germline values: CDR1 MDHEN, CDR2 SYDVKM. The CDR3 is 12 amino acids. Repertoires were generated with immunoSEQ multiplex PCR, while TCRdb's copy carries only in-frame clones and drops some. The sample includes about 99,000 clones, roughly 90% of them seen just once. Details on this clone: Its antigen is not identified.

This specimen consisted of peripheral blood, obtained on day 0 of AZD1222 vaccination. The receptor's source is an adult in good health. The V gene is TRBV28, the J gene TRBJ2-7; 7 nucleotides align to TRBD1. CDR3: CASRLTGDEQYF. The CDR3 DNA reads as TGTGCCAGCAGACTCACAGGGGACGAGCAGTACTTC.